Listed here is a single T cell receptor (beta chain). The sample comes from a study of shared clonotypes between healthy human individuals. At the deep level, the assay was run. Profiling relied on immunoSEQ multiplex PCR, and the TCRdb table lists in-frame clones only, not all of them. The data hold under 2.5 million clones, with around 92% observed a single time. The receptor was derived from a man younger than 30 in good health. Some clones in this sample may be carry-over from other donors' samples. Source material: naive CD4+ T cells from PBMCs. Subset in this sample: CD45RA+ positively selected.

The CDR3 sequence: CASRRDPGQSAFF. DNA of the CDR3: TGTGCCAGCAGACGCGACCCGGGACAGAGTGCTTTCTTT. The chain links TRBV6-6 to TRBJ1-1; TRBD1 aligns across 7 bases. After removal of 6 bases from V and 11 bases from J, the junction contained 12 bases not matched to a gene. Germline V CDR1 and CDR2: MNHNY, SVGAGI (reference sequence). The CDR3 has 13 residues.